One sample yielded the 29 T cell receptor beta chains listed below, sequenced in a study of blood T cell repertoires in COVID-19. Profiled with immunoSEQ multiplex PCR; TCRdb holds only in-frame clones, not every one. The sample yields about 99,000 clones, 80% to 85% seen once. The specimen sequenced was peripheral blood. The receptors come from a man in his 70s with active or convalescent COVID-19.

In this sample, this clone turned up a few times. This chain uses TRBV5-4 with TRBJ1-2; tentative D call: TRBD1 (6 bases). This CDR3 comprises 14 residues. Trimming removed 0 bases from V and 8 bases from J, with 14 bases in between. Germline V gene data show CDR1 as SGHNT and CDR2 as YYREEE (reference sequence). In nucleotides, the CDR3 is TGTGCCAGCAGCTTGGGTAACAGGGCTGACGGCTACACCTTC. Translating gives CASSLGNRADGYTF.

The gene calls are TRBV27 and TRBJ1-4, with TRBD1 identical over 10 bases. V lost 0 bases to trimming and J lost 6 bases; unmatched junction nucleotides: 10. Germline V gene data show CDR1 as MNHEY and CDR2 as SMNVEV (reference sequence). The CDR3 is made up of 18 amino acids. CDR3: CASSLSKTSGTGDEKLFF. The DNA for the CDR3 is TGTGCCAGCAGTTTATCGAAAACCTCCGGGACAGGGGATGAAAAACTGTTTTTT.

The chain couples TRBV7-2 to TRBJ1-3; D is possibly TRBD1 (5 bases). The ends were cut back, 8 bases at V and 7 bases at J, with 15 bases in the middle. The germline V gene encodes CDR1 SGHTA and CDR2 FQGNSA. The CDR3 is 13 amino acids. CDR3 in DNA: TGTGCCAGCGGACACTCCGGGGGGAACACCATATATTTT. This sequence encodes CASGHSGGNTIYF.

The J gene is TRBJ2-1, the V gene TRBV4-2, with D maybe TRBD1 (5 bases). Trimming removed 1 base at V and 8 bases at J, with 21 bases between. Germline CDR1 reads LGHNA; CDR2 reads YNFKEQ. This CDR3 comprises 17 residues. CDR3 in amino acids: CASSQGPGKDRWDEQFF. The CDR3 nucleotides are TGTGCCAGCAGCCAAGGCCCAGGGAAAGATCGATGGGATGAGCAGTTCTTC.

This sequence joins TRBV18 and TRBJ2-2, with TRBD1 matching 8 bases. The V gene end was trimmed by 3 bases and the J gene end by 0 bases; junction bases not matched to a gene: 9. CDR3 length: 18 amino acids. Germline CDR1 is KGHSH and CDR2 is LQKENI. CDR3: CASSPTWQGATNTGELFF. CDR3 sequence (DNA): TGTGCCAGCTCACCCACTTGGCAGGGGGCCACGAACACCGGGGAGCTGTTTTTT.

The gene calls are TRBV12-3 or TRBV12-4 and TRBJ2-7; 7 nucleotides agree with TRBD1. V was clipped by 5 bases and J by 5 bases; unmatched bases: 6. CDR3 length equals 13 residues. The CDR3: CASSRGQAHEQYF. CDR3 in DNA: TGTGCCAGCAGTAGAGGACAGGCCCACGAGCAGTACTTC.

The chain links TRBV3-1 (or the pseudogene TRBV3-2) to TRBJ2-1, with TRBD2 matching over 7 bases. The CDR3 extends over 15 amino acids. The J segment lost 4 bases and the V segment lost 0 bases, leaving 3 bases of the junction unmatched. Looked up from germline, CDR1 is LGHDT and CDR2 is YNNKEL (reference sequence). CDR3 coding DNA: TGTGCCAGCAGCCAAGACCGGGGGGATTACAATGAGCAGTTCTTC. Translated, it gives CASSQDRGDYNEQFF.

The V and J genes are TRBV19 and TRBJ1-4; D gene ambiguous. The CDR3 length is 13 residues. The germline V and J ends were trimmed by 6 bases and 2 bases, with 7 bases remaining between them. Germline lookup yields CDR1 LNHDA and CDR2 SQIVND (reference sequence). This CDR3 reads CASRRRTNEKLFF. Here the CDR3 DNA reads TGTGCCAGTAGGAGGCGGACTAATGAAAAACTGTTTTTT.

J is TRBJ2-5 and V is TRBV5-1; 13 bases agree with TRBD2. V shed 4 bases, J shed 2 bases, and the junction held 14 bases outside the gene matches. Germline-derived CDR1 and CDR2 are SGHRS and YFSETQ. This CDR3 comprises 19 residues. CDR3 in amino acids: CASSVETSGGPLAQETQYF. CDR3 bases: TGCGCCAGCAGCGTGGAGACTAGCGGGGGGCCGTTGGCACAAGAGACCCAGTACTTC.

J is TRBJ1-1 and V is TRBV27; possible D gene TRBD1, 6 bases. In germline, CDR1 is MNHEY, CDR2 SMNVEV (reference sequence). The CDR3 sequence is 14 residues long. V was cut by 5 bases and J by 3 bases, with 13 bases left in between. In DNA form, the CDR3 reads TGTGCCAGCAGTCCACAGGGAGCGTACACTGAAGCTTTCTTT. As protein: CASSPQGAYTEAFF.

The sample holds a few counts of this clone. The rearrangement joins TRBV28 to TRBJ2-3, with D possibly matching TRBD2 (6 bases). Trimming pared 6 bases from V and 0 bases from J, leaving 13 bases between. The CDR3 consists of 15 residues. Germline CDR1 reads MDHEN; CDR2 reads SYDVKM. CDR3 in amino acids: CASSPGGASTDTQYF. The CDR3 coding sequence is TGTGCCAGCAGCCCTGGCGGGGCTAGCACAGATACGCAGTATTTT. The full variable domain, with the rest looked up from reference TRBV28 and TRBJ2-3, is DVKVTQSSRYLVKRTGEKVFLECVQDMDHENMFWYRQDPGLGLRLIYFSYDVKMKEKGDIPEGYSVSREKKERFSLILESASTNQTSMYLCASSPGGASTDTQYFGPGTRLTVL.

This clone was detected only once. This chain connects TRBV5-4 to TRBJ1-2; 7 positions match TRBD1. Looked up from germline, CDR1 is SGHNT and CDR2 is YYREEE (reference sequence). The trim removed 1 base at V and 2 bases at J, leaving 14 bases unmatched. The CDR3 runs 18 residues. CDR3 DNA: TGTGCCAGCAGCTTGCGGACAGGCGGGTCCCAGCACAACTATGGCTACACCTTC. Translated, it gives CASSLRTGGSQHNYGYTF.

The CDR3 nucleotides are TGTGCCAGTAGTACCCTAGCGGGGGGCTTCTCTGGGGCCAACGTCCTGACTTTC. This gives the protein CASSTLAGGFSGANVLTF. V is TRBV19 and J is TRBJ2-6, with 11 positions matching TRBD2. The CDR3 is 18 amino acids. The germline CDR1 and CDR2 sequences are LNHDA and SQIVND (reference sequence). Losses at the gene ends were 4 bases for V and 0 bases for J; bases not matched to a gene: 5.

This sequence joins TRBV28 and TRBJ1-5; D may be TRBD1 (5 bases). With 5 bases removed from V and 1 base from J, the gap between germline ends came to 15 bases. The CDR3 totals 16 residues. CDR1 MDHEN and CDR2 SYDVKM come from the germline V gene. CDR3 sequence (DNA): TGTGCCAGCAGTAGTAGTATGGGGCAGAGCAATCAGCCCCAGCATTTT. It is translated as CASSSSMGQSNQPQHF. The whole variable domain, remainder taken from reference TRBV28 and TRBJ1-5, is DVKVTQSSRYLVKRTGEKVFLECVQDMDHENMFWYRQDPGLGLRLIYFSYDVKMKEKGDIPEGYSVSREKKERFSLILESASTNQTSMYLCASSSSMGQSNQPQHFGDGTRLSIL.

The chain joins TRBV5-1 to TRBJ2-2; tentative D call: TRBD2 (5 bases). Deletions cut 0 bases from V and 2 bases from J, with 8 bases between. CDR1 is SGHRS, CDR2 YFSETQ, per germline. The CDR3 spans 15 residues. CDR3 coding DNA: TGCGCCAGCAGCTTGGGGACTTTCAACACCGGGGAGCTGTTTTTT. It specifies CASSLGTFNTGELFF. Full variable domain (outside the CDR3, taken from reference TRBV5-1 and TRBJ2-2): KAGVTQTPRYLIKTRGQQVTLSCSPISGHRSVSWYQQTPGQGLQFLFEYFSETQRNKGNFPGRFSGRQFSNSRSEMNVSTLELGDSALYLCASSLGTFNTGELFFGEGSRLTVL.

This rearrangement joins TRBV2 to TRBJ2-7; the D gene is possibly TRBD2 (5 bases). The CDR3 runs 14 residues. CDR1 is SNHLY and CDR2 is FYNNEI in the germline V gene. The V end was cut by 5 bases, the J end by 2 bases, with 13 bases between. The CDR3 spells CASSHRTGPYEQYF. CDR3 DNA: TGTGCCAGCAGTCACCGGACTGGCCCCTACGAGCAGTACTTC.

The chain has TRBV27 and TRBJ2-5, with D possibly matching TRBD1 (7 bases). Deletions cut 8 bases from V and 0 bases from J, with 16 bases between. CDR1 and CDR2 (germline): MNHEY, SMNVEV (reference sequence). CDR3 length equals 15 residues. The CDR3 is CASGADRDYQETQYF. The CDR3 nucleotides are TGTGCCAGCGGAGCTGACAGGGACTACCAAGAGACCCAGTACTTC.

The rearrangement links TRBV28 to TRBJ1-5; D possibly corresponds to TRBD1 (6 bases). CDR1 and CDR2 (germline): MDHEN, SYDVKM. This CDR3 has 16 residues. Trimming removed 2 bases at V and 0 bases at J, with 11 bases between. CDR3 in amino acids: CASSLPPGVSNQPQHF. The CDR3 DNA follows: TGTGCCAGCAGTTTACCCCCAGGGGTTAGCAATCAGCCCCAGCATTTT.

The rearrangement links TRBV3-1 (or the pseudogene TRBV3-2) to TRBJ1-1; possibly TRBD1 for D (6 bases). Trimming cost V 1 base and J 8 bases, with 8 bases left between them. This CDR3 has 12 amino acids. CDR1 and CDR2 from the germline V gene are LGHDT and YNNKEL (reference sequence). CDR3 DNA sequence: TGTGCCAGCAGCCAAGGTGACAGGGAAGCTTTCTTT. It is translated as CASSQGDREAFF.

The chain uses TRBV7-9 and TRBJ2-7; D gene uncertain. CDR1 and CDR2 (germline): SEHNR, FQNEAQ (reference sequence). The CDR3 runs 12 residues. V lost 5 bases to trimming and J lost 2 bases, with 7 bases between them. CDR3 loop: CASSVLTYEQYF. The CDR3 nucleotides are TGTGCCAGCAGCGTACTGACCTACGAGCAGTACTTC.

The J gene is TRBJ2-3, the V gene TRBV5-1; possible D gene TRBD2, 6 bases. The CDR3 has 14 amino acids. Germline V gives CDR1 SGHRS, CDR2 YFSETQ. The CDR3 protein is CATTVGGGTDTQYF. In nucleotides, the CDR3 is TGCGCTACTACCGTGGGGGGTGGGACAGATACGCAGTATTTT.

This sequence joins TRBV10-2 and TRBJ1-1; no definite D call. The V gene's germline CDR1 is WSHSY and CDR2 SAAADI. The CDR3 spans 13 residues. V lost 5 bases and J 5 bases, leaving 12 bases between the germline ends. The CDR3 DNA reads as TGCGCCAGCAGTAATTCTGACGGGACTGAAGCTTTCTTT. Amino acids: CASSNSDGTEAFF.

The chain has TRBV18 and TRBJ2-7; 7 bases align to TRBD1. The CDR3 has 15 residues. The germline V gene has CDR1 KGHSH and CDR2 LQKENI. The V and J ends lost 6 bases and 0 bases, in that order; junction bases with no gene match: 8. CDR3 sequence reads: CASSPSDRSSYEQYF. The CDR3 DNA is TGTGCCAGCTCCCCGTCGGACAGGAGCTCCTACGAGCAGTACTTC.

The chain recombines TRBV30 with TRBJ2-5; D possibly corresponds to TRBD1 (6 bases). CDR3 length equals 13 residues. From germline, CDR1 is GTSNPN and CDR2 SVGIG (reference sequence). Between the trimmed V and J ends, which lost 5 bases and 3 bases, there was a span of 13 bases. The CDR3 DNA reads TGTGCCTGGGCCGGGACAACGAAAGAGACCCAGTACTTC. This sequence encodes CAWAGTTKETQYF.

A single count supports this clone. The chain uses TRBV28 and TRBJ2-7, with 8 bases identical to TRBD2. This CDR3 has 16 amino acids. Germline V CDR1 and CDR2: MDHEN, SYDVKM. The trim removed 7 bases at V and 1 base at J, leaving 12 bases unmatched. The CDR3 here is CASTRGGAGGSYEQYF. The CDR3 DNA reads TGTGCCAGCACCCGCGGCGGCGCGGGGGGTTCCTACGAGCAGTACTTC. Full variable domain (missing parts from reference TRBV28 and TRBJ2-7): DVKVTQSSRYLVKRTGEKVFLECVQDMDHENMFWYRQDPGLGLRLIYFSYDVKMKEKGDIPEGYSVSREKKERFSLILESASTNQTSMYLCASTRGGAGGSYEQYFGPGTRLTVT.

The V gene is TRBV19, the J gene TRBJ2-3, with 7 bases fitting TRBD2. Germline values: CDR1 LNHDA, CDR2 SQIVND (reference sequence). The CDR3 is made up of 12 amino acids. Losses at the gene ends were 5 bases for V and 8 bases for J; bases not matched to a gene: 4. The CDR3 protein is CASSWTGGTQYF. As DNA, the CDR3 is TGTGCCAGTAGTTGGACGGGGGGTACGCAGTATTTT.

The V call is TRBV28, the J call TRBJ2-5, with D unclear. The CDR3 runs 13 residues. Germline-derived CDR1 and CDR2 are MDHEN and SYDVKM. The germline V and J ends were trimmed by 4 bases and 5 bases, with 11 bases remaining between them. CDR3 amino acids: CASSSLIPETQYF. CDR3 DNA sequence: TGTGCCAGCAGTTCTCTTATCCCGGAGACCCAGTACTTC.

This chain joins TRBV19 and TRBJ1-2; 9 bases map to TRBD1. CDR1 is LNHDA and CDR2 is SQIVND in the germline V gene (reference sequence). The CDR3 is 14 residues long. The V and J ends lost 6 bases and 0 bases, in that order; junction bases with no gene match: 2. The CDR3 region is CASRRQGANYGYTF. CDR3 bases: TGTGCCAGTAGAAGACAGGGGGCTAACTATGGCTACACCTTC.

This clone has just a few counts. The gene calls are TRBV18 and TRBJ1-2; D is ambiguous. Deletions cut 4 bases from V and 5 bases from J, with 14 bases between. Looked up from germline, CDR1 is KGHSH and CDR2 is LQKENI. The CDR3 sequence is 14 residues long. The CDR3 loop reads CASSREVGLYGYTF. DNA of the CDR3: TGTGCCAGCTCACGAGAGGTAGGCCTTTATGGCTACACCTTC.